This T cell receptor (beta chain) was observed in a study of T cells after posttransplantation cyclophosphamide. Ten or more counts support this clone. Sequencing used immunoSEQ multiplex PCR; TCRdb keeps in-frame clones, though not all of them. The specimen has about 30,000 clones, none found just once. The TCR was taken from a woman aged 55-69 years in good health, CMV-negative, and a related stem cell transplant donor. Sequenced sample: PBMCs.

This CDR3 is CASSLRVAGENEQYF. The CDR3 coding sequence is TGTGCCAGCAGCTTAAGGGTAGCGGGAGAAAACGAGCAGTACTTC. This chain connects TRBV7-9 to TRBJ2-7, with 9 positions matching TRBD2. Germline V gives CDR1 SEHNR, CDR2 FQNEAQ (reference sequence). This CDR3 contains 15 residues. Trimming cost V 2 bases and J 5 bases; bases outside gene matches: 7.